One sample yielded the 16 T cell receptor beta chains listed below, sequenced in a study of identifying expanded T cells in peripheral blood. Libraries were prepared by immunoSEQ multiplex PCR; TCRdb keeps only in-frame clonotypes and omits some of them. The repertoire includes around 85,000 clones, over 75% of them detected once, and around 2.7% sits in the top ten. Specimen: blood. These receptors all stem from a person aged 18 to 75 in good health.

The rearrangement uses TRBV9 and TRBJ1-4, with D tentatively TRBD1 (5 bases). CDR3 length equals 15 residues. Trimming left V 0 bases short and J 2 bases short, with 8 bases between. The germline V gene has CDR1 SGDLS and CDR2 YYNGEE. CDR3 protein: CASSVEAGTNEKLFF. CDR3 DNA sequence: TGTGCCAGCAGCGTAGAGGCAGGGACTAATGAAAAACTGTTTTTT.

This clone appeared a few times. The chain links TRBV5-1 to TRBJ2-7; D is unresolved. CDR3 size: 11 residues. The V gene lost 3 bases and the J gene lost 0 bases, with 1 base spanning the gap. Germline V gene data show CDR1 as SGHRS and CDR2 as YFSETQ. CDR3 bases: TGCGCCAGCAGCTCCTCCTACGAGCAGTACTTC. Protein product: CASSSSYEQYF.

This clone was counted a single time. The rearrangement uses TRBV25-1 and TRBJ2-1; 7 bases map to TRBD1. Germline CDR1 is MGHDK and CDR2 is SYGVNS. Trimming removed 9 bases from V and 9 bases from J; junction bases left unmatched: 2. This CDR3 has 10 residues. In DNA, the CDR3 is TGTGCCAGTAGACAGGGTGAGCAGTTCTTC. It translates to CASRQGEQFF.

This sequence joins TRBV6-1 and TRBJ2-7; perhaps D is TRBD1 or TRBD2 (5 bases each). CDR1 and CDR2 from the germline V gene are MNHNS and SASEGT. The V and J ends lost 3 bases and 6 bases respectively, with 18 bases between them. The CDR3 contains 15 residues. CDR3 DNA sequence: TGTGCCAGCAGTGATAGGGGACGCATTCCTATCGAGCAGTACTTC. Its protein product is CASSDRGRIPIEQYF.

This chain uses TRBV7-2 with TRBJ1-1; no clear D gene. This CDR3 is 17 amino acids long. Per the germline V gene, CDR1 is SGHTA and CDR2 is FQGNSA. V was shortened by 1 base and J by 1 base, with 16 bases between the two germline ends. The CDR3: CASSLGYSIDSNTEAFF. The DNA of the CDR3 is TGTGCCAGCAGCTTAGGTTACTCCATAGACTCGAACACTGAAGCTTTCTTT.

This chain uses TRBV4-1 with TRBJ1-3; D might be TRBD1 (6 bases). V gave up 1 base and J gave up 3 bases, with 13 bases separating them. There are 16 residues in the CDR3. Germline assignment: CDR1 MGHRA and CDR2 YSYEKL. This chain's CDR3 is CASSQATGRDGNTIYF. CDR3 bases: TGCGCCAGCAGCCAAGCCACAGGGAGGGATGGAAACACCATATATTTT.

The chain joins TRBV29-1 to TRBJ2-5, with 13 bases aligning to TRBD2. V shed 6 bases, J shed 7 bases, and the junction held 8 bases outside the gene matches. The CDR3 is 14 residues long. Germline V gene lookup returns CDR1 SQVTM and CDR2 ANQGSEA. This CDR3 is CSVSGLAGFGTQYF. CDR3 coding DNA: TGCAGCGTCTCGGGACTAGCGGGGTTCGGGACCCAGTACTTC.

The chain recombines TRBV5-5 with TRBJ2-1; perhaps TRBD2 as D (7 bases). The germline gives CDR1 SGHKS, CDR2 YYEKEE (reference sequence). This CDR3 contains 17 residues. The V gene lost 4 bases and the J gene lost 6 bases, with 23 bases spanning the gap. CDR3 sequence (DNA): TGTGCCAGCAGCCCGCGACCTGAGGGGGGGGGCCGCAATGAGCAGTTCTTC. It codes for CASSPRPEGGGRNEQFF.

The count of this clone is one. The V and J genes are TRBV7-4 and TRBJ2-7; D gene unclear. This CDR3 contains 12 residues. The V end was cut by 4 bases, the J end by 7 bases, with 11 bases between. Germline assignment: CDR1 SGHVT and CDR2 SQSDAQ. CDR3 nucleotides: TGTGCCAGCAGCTCCCCTACCGGAGAGCAGTACTTC. Its translation is CASSSPTGEQYF.

The DNA of the CDR3 is TGTGCCAGCAGTACAACCGGGACAGGGTCCTACGAGCAGTACTTC. Its protein is CASSTTGTGSYEQYF. The chain employs TRBV6-6 and TRBJ2-7; TRBD1 matches at 9 bases. The CDR3 loop spans 15 amino acids. CDR1 MNHNY and CDR2 SVGAGI come from the germline V gene (reference sequence). With V trimmed by 5 bases and J by 1 base, 6 bases remained unmatched.

CDR3: CASGWSQETQYF. CDR3 bases: TGTGCCAGCGGCTGGTCCCAAGAGACCCAGTACTTC. This sequence joins TRBV27 and TRBJ2-5; D not certain. This CDR3 spans 12 amino acids. Germline-derived CDR1 and CDR2 are MNHEY and SMNVEV (reference sequence). V dropped 8 bases and J dropped 1 base, with 8 bases sitting between them.

The rearrangement links TRBV6-4 to TRBJ2-1; maybe TRBD1 (6 bases). Germline V gives CDR1 MRHNA, CDR2 SNTAGT. Between the trimmed V and J ends, which lost 2 bases and 9 bases, there was a span of 8 bases. The CDR3 is 12 residues long. The CDR3 protein is CASSDGTSEQFF. As DNA, the CDR3 is TGTGCCAGCAGTGACGGGACAAGTGAGCAGTTCTTC.

The chain employs TRBV18 and TRBJ1-1; 8 bases align to TRBD1. With V trimmed by 3 bases and J by 4 bases, 13 bases remained unmatched. The CDR3 is made up of 17 amino acids. Germline assignment: CDR1 KGHSH and CDR2 LQKENI. The CDR3 protein is CASSPRPSDRAGTEAFF. In DNA form, the CDR3 reads TGTGCCAGCTCACCCCGCCCCTCGGACAGGGCGGGCACTGAAGCTTTCTTT.

The rearrangement joins TRBV19 to TRBJ2-2; D remains unclear. Per germline, CDR1 LNHDA and CDR2 SQIVND (reference sequence). V dropped 3 bases and J dropped 2 bases, with 10 bases sitting between them. This CDR3 has 15 amino acids. CDR3 residues: CASSISADNTGELFF. CDR3 nucleotides: TGTGCCAGTAGTATCTCGGCAGACAACACCGGGGAGCTGTTTTTT.

The chain employs TRBV2 and TRBJ1-1; no reliable D call. Germline V lookup: CDR1 SNHLY, CDR2 FYNNEI. This CDR3 contains 13 residues. V lost 8 bases and J lost 6, with 16 bases in between. The CDR3: CASGPLGRAEAFF. The CDR3 DNA is TGTGCCAGCGGCCCCCTCGGTAGAGCTGAAGCTTTCTTT.

This chain uses TRBV11-2 with TRBJ2-3, with TRBD2 matching 11 bases. Looked up from germline, CDR1 is SGHAT and CDR2 is FQNNGV. V lost 5 bases to trimming and J lost 2 bases; unmatched junction nucleotides: 12. The CDR3 covers 18 residues. The CDR3 DNA reads as TGTGCCAGCAGCACCAGTGCCCCGACTAGCGGGGACACAGATACGCAGTATTTT. Translating gives CASSTSAPTSGDTDTQYF. Together with reference TRBV11-2 and TRBJ2-3, the CDR3 gives the full variable domain: EAGVAQSPRYKIIEKRQSVAFWCNPISGHATLYWYQQILGQGPKLLIQFQNNGVVDDSQLPKDRFSAERLKGVDSTLKIQPAKLEDSAVYLCASSTSAPTSGDTDTQYFGPGTRLTVL.